A single sample is the source of the 22 T cell receptor beta chains below, sequenced in a study of CD8+CD57+ T cells in acquired aplastic anemia. TCR beta VDJ combinations and CDR3 sequences were profiled from genomic DNA. TCRdb processed the reads anew with MiXCR; each CDR3 protein has one entry. This table has approximately 170,000 distinct CDR3 sequences, approximately 49% appearing once. Material: sorted CD4+, CD8+, or CD8+CD57+ T cells (not recorded which) from PBMCs. Every receptor here comes from a human donor in good health, serving as a control.

The chain links TRBV15 to TRBJ1-2; 7 bases are a match to TRBD1. There are 15 residues in the CDR3. Germline V gene sequence: CDR1 LNHNV, CDR2 YYDKDF (reference sequence). With 3 bases clipped from V and 0 bases from J, the junction kept 4 bases outside the gene matches. Here the CDR3 reads CATSSATGSNYGYTF. As DNA, the CDR3 is TGTGCCACCAGCAGTGCGACAGGGTCTAACTATGGCTACACCTTC.

For the CDR3, the DNA is TGCAGTGCTAGAGATAGGGCGCTTGGGGCCAACGTCCTGACTTTC. Its translation is CSARDRALGANVLTF. This chain connects TRBV20-1 to TRBJ2-6; no firm D call. The length of the CDR3 is 15 residues. From germline, CDR1 is DFQATT and CDR2 SNEGSKA (reference sequence). V lost 0 bases to trimming and J lost 3 bases, with 9 bases between them.

This clonotype was detected many times. The CDR3 nucleotides are TGTGCCAGCAAGGGTACAGGGAAAGAGACCCAGTACTTC. Encoded protein: CASKGTGKETQYF. The rearrangement uses TRBV12-3 or TRBV12-4 and TRBJ2-5, with D possibly being TRBD1 (6 bases). The ends were cut back, 7 bases at V and 3 bases at J, with 12 bases in the middle. The CDR3 is 13 residues long.

The chain carries TRBV6-4 and TRBJ2-3, with TRBD2 identical over 13 bases. Per germline, CDR1 MRHNA and CDR2 SNTAGT. The CDR3 spans 19 residues. Trimming removed 10 bases from V and 8 bases from J; junction bases left unmatched: 24. The CDR3 is CAISETSGGAYGAGATQYF. DNA of the CDR3: TGTGCCATCAGCGAAACTAGCGGGGGGGCCTACGGGGCCGGTGCTACGCAGTATTTT.

In its sample, this clonotype was seen a few times. The rearrangement links TRBV11-2 to TRBJ1-4, with 11 positions matching TRBD1. The CDR3 has 14 residues. J was trimmed by 7 bases and V by 3 bases; bases with no gene match: 1. Germline CDR1 SGHAT, CDR2 FQNNGV. The CDR3 nucleotides are TGTGCCAGCAGCTTGGGGACAGGGGGTGAAAAACTGTTTTTT. Translating gives CASSLGTGGEKLFF.

V usage is TRBV9 and J usage is TRBJ2-3; 7 bases line up with TRBD1. Looked up from germline, CDR1 is SGDLS and CDR2 is YYNGEE. V lost 0 bases, J lost 5 bases, and 6 bases stayed unmatched. The CDR3 sequence is 15 residues long. This CDR3 reads CASSVGQGLGDTQYF. The CDR3 DNA is TGTGCCAGCAGCGTAGGACAGGGATTAGGAGATACGCAGTATTTT. Using reference TRBV9 and TRBJ2-3 for the parts outside the CDR3, the full variable domain is DSGVTQTPKHLITATGQRVTLRCSPRSGDLSVYWYQQSLDQGLQFLIQYYNGEERAKGNILERFSAQQFPDLHSELNLSSLELGDSALYFCASSVGQGLGDTQYFGPGTRLTVL.

This clonotype is a singleton in its sample. CDR3 DNA sequence: TGTGCCAGCAGTAACAGGGGGCTCTACGAGCAGTACTTC. Protein sequence: CASSNRGLYEQYF. V and J are TRBV25-1 and TRBJ2-7, with 9 bases lining up with TRBD1. The germline V gene has CDR1 MGHDK and CDR2 SYGVNS. The CDR3 totals 13 residues. Losses at the gene ends were 5 bases for V and 3 bases for J; bases not matched to a gene: 2.

The V call is TRBV10-3, the J call TRBJ1-5; 7 positions agree with TRBD1. This CDR3 has 15 residues. Trimming cost V 7 bases and J 0 bases; bases outside gene matches: 6. Germline V gene data show CDR1 as ENHRY and CDR2 as SYGVKD. The CDR3 region has the DNA TGTGCCATCATGGCGGGACAGTTTAGCAATCAGCCCCAGCATTTT. Its translation is CAIMAGQFSNQPQHF.

The chain joins TRBV24-1 to TRBJ2-2; 10 bases align to TRBD1. The V gene end was trimmed by 11 bases and the J gene end by 0 bases; junction bases not matched to a gene: 17. The germline gives CDR1 KGHDR, CDR2 SFDVKD. This CDR3 region has 19 residues. The CDR3 spells CASSPPTGTGDANTGELFF. The DNA of the CDR3 is TGTGCCAGCTCACCACCCACCGGGACAGGGGATGCGAACACCGGGGAGCTGTTTTTT.

This clonotype was recorded many times. The chain uses TRBV5-1 and TRBJ2-7; 8 bases match TRBD1. The junction had 11 bases not matched to a gene; V was cut back by 6 bases and J by 6 bases. Looked up from germline, CDR1 is SGHRS and CDR2 is YFSETQ. The CDR3 is 14 residues long. CDR3 DNA: TGCGCCAGCACCATAGCAAATACAGGGGGCGAGCAGTACTTC. Translating gives CASTIANTGGEQYF.

This clonotype was counted ten times or more. The chain is built from TRBV6-5 and TRBJ1-3; D remains unclear. CDR3 length: 16 residues. Per the germline V gene, CDR1 is MNHEY and CDR2 is SVGAGI. V dropped 0 bases and J dropped 3 bases, with 12 bases sitting between them. The CDR3 reads CASSYSGPKDGNTIYF. The DNA of the CDR3 is TGTGCCAGCAGTTACTCAGGACCGAAAGATGGAAACACCATATATTTT.

Note on this clonotype: A much larger clonotype is one base distant, so this may be a read error. The CDR3 loop is CASSYSYGNTF. Written as DNA, the CDR3 is TGTGCCAGCAGTTACTCCTATGGCAACACCTTC. The chain combines TRBV6-2 or TRBV6-3 with TRBJ1-2, with D hard to call. This CDR3 contains 11 residues. The germline V gene encodes CDR1 MNHEY and CDR2 SVGEGT.

The V gene is TRBV4-3, the J gene TRBJ1-1, with D perhaps matching TRBD1 (5 bases). Germline V CDR1 and CDR2: LGHNA, YSLEER. V was trimmed by 1 base and J by 8 bases, leaving 20 bases between them. The CDR3 spans 16 residues. CDR3 nucleotide sequence: TGCGCCAGCAGCCAAGTGGGGGGGGGGAGCCTTGGGGAAGCTTTCTTT. Translation: CASSQVGGGSLGEAFF.

The gene calls are TRBV25-1 and TRBJ2-3; the match to TRBD1 covers 7 bases. Germline lookup yields CDR1 MGHDK and CDR2 SYGVNS. The CDR3 consists of 14 residues. The J segment lost 1 base and the V segment lost 4 bases, leaving 2 bases of the junction unmatched. CDR3 bases: TGTGCCAGCAGTGCTACAGGGGGCACAGATACGCAGTATTTT. Translating gives CASSATGGTDTQYF. Full variable domain (rest looked up from reference TRBV25-1 and TRBJ2-3): EADIYQTPRYLVIGTGKKITLECSQTMGHDKMYWYQQDPGMELHLIHYSYGVNSTEKGDLSSESTVSRIRTEHFPLTLESARPSHTSQYLCASSATGGTDTQYFGPGTRLTVL.

This clonotype was seen ten or more times. The rearrangement uses TRBV29-1 and TRBJ2-4, with D uncertain. The CDR3 is 11 residues long. Trimming removed 6 bases from V and 11 bases from J, with 14 bases in between. Germline V CDR1 and CDR2: SQVTM, ANQGSEA. CDR3 sequence (DNA): TGCAGCGTCCAAGTCCCCCCCCTTCAGTACTTC. This encodes CSVQVPPLQYF.

Many counts were recorded for this clonotype. The chain uses TRBV19 and TRBJ2-5; 9 bases agree with TRBD2. V lost 3 bases to trimming and J lost 4 bases; unmatched junction nucleotides: 21. The CDR3 has 20 amino acids. Germline V CDR1 and CDR2: LNHDA, SQIVND (reference sequence). The CDR3 coding sequence is TGTGCCAGTAGTATCTTAGTTCCCCAGCGGGGGGACCACCCTCGAGAGACCCAGTACTTC. This codes for CASSILVPQRGDHPRETQYF.

This clonotype was found many times. This chain links TRBV5-1 with TRBJ2-7, with a tentative D call TRBD1 (5 bases). The CDR3 extends over 14 amino acids. CDR1 and CDR2 from the germline V gene are SGHRS and YFSETQ. V lost 0 bases and J lost 5, with 12 bases in between. As DNA, the CDR3 is TGCGCCAGCAGCTTGGGCGGCAGGGAACACGAGCAGTACTTC. Residues: CASSLGGREHEQYF.

Points on this clonotype: A read error is possible here, since a much larger clone lies one base away. The chain is built from TRBV5-8 and TRBJ2-7; 9 positions agree with TRBD2. This CDR3 region has 15 residues. V was pared by 8 bases and J by 6 bases, with 15 bases of the junction left unmatched. Looked up from germline, CDR1 is SGHTS and CDR2 is YDEGEE. The CDR3 here is CARDIGRGGECEQYF. In nucleotides, the CDR3 is TGTGCCAGGGACATAGGACGCGGGGGGGAGTGCGAGCAGTACTTC.

At least ten counts were recorded for this clonotype. The chain is built from TRBV28 and TRBJ1-6; the match to TRBD1 covers 9 bases. After removal of 6 bases from V and 8 bases from J, the junction contained 8 bases not matched to a gene. From germline, CDR1 is MDHEN and CDR2 SYDVKM. The CDR3 loop spans 15 amino acids. The CDR3 loop reads CASRTAWDRDSPLHF. The CDR3 DNA is TGTGCCAGCAGGACCGCGTGGGACAGGGATTCACCCCTCCACTTT.

About this clonotype itself: The DNA is omitted, as the CDR3 cannot be located on it reliably, and the CDR3 follows TCRdb's listing. This chain uses TRBV7-9 with TRBJ1-4. The CDR3 is made up of 19 amino acids, end residues included. Germline loops: CDR1 SEHNR, CDR2 FQNEAQ (reference sequence). The CDR3: CASSFRYSNGYTFGEKLFF.

This clonotype was found many times. The chain combines TRBV19 with TRBJ2-7; 9 bases agree with TRBD1. V trimming: 6 bases; J trimming: 2 bases; junction bases outside the gene matches: 8. Germline V gene sequence: CDR1 LNHDA, CDR2 SQIVND (reference sequence). The CDR3 covers 15 residues. The CDR3 here is CASRIQGASAYEQYF. The CDR3 DNA reads as TGTGCCAGTAGAATACAGGGGGCTAGCGCCTACGAGCAGTACTTC.

The chain carries TRBV4-1 and TRBJ2-3; the match to TRBD2 covers 9 bases. CDR1 and CDR2 from the germline V gene are MGHRA and YSYEKL. This CDR3 is 17 amino acids long. Germline trimming cut 0 bases from V and 8 bases from J; bases unmatched to any gene: 12. The CDR3 coding sequence is TGCGCCAGCAGCCAAGAGCGGGGGGGTTTTTTTGGAGTTACGCAGTATTTT. Residues: CASSQERGGFFGVTQYF.